This TCR beta chain appears in the sequencing data of a study of blood T cells in healthy people across ages. The study's findings and limits: CMV status of donors was unknown, possibly confounding expanded clonotype changes.

This clonotype was seen more than once but under ten times. Its antigen remains unidentified. V shed 10 bases and J shed 1 base, with 13 bases lying between them. This CDR3 has 13 amino acids. CDR1 SNHLY and CDR2 FYNNEI come from the germline V gene. There were at least 5.5 micrograms of total RNA extracted from every sample. The use of a sample-barcoded 5' primer and a J-beta primer mix characterized a second PCR of roughly 6 to 11 cycles. TCRdb re-derived calls from the 5' RACE reads in MiXCR, one entry per CDR3 protein. The repertoire holds fewer than 2 million distinct CDR3 sequences, with roughly two fifths as singletons.

This receptor was taken from a human donor in good health. The rearrangement uses TRBV2 and TRBJ2-5; a possible D gene is TRBD1 (5 bases). The sample comprised blood. CDR3 in amino acids: CAIQQDTQETQYF. CDR3 DNA: TGTGCCATCCAACAGGACACCCAAGAGACCCAGTACTTC.